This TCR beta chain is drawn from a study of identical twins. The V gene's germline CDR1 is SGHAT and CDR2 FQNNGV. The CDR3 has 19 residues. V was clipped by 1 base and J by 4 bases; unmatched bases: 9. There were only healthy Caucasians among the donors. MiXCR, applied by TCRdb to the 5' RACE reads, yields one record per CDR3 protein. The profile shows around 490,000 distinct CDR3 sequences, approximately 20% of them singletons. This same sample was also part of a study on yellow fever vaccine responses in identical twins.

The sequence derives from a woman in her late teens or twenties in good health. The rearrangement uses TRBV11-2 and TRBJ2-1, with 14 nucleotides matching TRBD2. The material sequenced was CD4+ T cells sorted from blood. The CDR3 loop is CASSLVHGLAGGSYNEQFF. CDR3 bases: TGTGCCAGCAGCTTAGTTCACGGACTAGCGGGGGGAAGTTACAATGAGCAGTTCTTC.